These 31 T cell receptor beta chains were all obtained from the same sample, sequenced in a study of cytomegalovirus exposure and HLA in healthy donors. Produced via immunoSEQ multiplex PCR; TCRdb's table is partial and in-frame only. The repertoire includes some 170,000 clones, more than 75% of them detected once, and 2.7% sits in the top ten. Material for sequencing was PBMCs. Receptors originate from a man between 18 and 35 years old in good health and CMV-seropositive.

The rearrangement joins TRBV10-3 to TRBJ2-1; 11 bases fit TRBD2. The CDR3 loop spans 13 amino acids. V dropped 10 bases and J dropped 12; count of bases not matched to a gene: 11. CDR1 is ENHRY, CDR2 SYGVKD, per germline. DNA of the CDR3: TGTGCCACCCAAATAGCGGGAGGGCCGGGGCAGTTCTTC. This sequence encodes CATQIAGGPGQFF.

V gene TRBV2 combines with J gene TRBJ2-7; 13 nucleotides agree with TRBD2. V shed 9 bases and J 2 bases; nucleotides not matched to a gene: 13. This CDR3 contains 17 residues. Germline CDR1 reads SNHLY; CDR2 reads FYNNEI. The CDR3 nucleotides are TGTGCCAGTGGGAAGCGGACTAGCGGGAGAAGGCCCTACGAGCAGTACTTC. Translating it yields CASGKRTSGRRPYEQYF.

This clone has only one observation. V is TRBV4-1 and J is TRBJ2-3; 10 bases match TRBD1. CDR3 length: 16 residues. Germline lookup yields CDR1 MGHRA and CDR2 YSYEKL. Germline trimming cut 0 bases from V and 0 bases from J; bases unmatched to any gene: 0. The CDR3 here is CASSQEGQGSTDTQYF. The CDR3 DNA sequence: TGCGCCAGCAGCCAAGAGGGACAGGGGAGCACAGATACGCAGTATTTT.

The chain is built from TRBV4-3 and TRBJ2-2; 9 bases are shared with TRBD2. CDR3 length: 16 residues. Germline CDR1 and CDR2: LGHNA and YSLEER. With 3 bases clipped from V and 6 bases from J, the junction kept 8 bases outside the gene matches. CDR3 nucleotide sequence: TGCGCCAGCAGCCACGCCGGCGCGGGGGGGCCCGGGGAGCTGTTTTTT. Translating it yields CASSHAGAGGPGELFF.

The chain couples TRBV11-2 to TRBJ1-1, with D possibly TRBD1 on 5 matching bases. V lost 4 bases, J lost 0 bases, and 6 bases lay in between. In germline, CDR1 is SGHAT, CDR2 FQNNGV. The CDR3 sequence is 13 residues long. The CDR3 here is CASSSGLNTEAFF. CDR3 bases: TGTGCCAGCAGCTCAGGGCTGAACACTGAAGCTTTCTTT.

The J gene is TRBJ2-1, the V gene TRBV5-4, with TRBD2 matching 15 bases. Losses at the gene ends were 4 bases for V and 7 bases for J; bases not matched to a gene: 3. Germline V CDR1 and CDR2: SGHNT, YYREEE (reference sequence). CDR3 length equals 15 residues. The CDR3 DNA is TGTGCCAGCAGCGGGACTAGCGGGGGGATGAATGAGCAGTTCTTC. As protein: CASSGTSGGMNEQFF.

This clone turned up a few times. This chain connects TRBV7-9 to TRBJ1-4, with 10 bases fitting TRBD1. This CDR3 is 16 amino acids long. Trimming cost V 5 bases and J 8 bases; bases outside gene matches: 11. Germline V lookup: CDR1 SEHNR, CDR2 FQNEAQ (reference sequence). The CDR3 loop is CASSSRTGGMDEKLFF. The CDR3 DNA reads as TGTGCCAGCAGCAGTCGGACAGGGGGTATGGACGAAAAACTGTTTTTT.

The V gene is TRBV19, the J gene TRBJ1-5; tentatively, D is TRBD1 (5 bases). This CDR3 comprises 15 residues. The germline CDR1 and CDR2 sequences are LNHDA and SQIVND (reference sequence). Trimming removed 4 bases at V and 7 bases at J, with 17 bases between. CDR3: CASSSVDSAGQPQHF. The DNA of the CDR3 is TGTGCCAGTAGTAGCGTAGACTCAGCAGGGCAGCCCCAGCATTTT.

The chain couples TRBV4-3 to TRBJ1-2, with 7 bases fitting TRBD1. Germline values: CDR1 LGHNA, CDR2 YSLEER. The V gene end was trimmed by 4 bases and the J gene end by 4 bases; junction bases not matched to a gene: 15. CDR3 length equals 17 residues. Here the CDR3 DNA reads TGCGCCAGCAGCCCACAATACGATGTGACAGGGAGCTATGGCTACACCTTC. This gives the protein CASSPQYDVTGSYGYTF.

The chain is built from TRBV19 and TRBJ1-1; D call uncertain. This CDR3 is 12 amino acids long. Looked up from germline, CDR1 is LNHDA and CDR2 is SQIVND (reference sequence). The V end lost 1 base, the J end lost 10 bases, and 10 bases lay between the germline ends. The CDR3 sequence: CASSIGVAIAFF. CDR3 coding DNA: TGTGCCAGTAGTATAGGAGTCGCCATAGCTTTCTTT. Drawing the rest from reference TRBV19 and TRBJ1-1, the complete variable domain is DGGITQSPKYLFRKEGQNVTLSCEQNLNHDAMYWYRQDPGQGLRLIYYSQIVNDFQKGDIAEGYSVSREKKESFPLTVTSAQKNPTAFYLCASSIGVAIAFFGQGTRLTVV.

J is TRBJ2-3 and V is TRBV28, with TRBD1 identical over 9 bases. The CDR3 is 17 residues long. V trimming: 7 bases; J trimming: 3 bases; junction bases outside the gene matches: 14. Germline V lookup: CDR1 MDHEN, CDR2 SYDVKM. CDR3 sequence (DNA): TGTGCCAGCACCCCCCCAGAGGGACAGGGCACAACAGATACGCAGTATTTT. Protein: CASTPPEGQGTTDTQYF.

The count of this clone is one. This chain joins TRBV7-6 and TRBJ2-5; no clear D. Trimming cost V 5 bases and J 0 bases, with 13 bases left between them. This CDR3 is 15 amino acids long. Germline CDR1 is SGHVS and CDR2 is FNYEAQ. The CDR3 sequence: CASSPSPEYQETQYF. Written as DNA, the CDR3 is TGTGCCAGCAGCCCTAGTCCAGAGTACCAAGAGACCCAGTACTTC.

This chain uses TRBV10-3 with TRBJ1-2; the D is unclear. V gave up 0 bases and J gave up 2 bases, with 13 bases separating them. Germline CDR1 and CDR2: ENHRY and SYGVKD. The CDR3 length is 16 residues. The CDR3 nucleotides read TGTGCCATCAGTGAGTCGATGACCCCCGGGAACTATGGCTACACCTTC. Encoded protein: CAISESMTPGNYGYTF.

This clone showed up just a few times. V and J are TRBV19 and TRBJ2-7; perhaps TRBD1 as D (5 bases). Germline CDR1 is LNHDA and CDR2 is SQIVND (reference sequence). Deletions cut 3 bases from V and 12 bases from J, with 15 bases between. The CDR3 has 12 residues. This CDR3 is CASSITSGSPYF. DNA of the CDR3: TGTGCCAGTAGTATCACGTCAGGGTCCCCGTACTTC. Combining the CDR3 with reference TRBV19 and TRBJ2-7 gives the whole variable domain DGGITQSPKYLFRKEGQNVTLSCEQNLNHDAMYWYRQDPGQGLRLIYYSQIVNDFQKGDIAEGYSVSREKKESFPLTVTSAQKNPTAFYLCASSITSGSPYFGPGTRLTVT.

The CDR3 here is CASSLPGGRGEQFF. CDR3 in DNA: TGTGCCAGCAGCTTACCGGGAGGGCGGGGTGAGCAGTTCTTC. The V gene is TRBV7-3, the J gene TRBJ2-1; 8 nucleotides match TRBD2. The trim removed 2 bases at V and 9 bases at J, leaving 6 bases unmatched. This CDR3 is 14 amino acids long. CDR1 SGHTA and CDR2 FQGTGA come from the germline V gene.

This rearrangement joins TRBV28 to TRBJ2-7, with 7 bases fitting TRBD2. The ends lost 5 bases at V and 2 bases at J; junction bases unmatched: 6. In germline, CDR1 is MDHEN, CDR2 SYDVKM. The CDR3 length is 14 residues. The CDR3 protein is CASSRGLPTYEQYF. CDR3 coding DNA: TGTGCCAGCAGTAGGGGACTACCTACCTACGAGCAGTACTTC. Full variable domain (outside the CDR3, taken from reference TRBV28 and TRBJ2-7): DVKVTQSSRYLVKRTGEKVFLECVQDMDHENMFWYRQDPGLGLRLIYFSYDVKMKEKGDIPEGYSVSREKKERFSLILESASTNQTSMYLCASSRGLPTYEQYFGPGTRLTVT.

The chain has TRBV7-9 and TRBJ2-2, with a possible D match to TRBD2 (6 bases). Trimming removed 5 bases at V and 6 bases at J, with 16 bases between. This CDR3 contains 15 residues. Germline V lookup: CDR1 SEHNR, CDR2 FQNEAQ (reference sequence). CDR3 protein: CASSVMTSEAGELFF. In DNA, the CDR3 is TGTGCCAGCAGCGTCATGACTAGTGAGGCCGGGGAGCTGTTTTTT.

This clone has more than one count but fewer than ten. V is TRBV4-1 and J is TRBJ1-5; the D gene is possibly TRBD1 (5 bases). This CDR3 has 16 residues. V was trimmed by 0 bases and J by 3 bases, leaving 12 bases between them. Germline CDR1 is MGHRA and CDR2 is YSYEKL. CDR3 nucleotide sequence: TGCGCCAGCAGCCAAGAGGGTGGGGCTATCAATCAGCCCCAGCATTTT. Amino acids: CASSQEGGAINQPQHF.

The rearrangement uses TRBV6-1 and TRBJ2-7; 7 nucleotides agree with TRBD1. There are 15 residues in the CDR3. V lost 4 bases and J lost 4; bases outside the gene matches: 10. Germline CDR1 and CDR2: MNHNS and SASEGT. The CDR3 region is CASSGPTGSRYEQYF. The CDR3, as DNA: TGTGCCAGCAGTGGCCCGACAGGGAGCCGGTACGAGCAGTACTTC.

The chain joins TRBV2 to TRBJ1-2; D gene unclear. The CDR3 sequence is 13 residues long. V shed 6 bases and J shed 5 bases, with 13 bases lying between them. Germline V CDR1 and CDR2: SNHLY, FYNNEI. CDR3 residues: CASSPDGRYGYTF. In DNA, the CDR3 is TGTGCCAGCAGCCCCGACGGGAGATATGGCTACACCTTC.

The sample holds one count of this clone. In DNA, the CDR3 is TGTGCCAGCAGCTCTAGCGGGGGGTACAATGAGCAGTTCTTC. This sequence encodes CASSSSGGYNEQFF. This chain joins TRBV7-9 and TRBJ2-1; 11 nucleotides line up with TRBD2. This CDR3 has 14 amino acids. The V gene end was trimmed by 4 bases and the J gene end by 4 bases; junction bases not matched to a gene: 0. CDR1 and CDR2 (germline): SEHNR, FQNEAQ (reference sequence).

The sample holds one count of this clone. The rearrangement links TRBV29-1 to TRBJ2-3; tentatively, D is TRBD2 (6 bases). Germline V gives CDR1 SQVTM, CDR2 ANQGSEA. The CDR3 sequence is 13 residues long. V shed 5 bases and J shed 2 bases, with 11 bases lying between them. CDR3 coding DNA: TGCAGCGTTAGGGCGGGATCCACAGATACGCAGTATTTT. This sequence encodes CSVRAGSTDTQYF.

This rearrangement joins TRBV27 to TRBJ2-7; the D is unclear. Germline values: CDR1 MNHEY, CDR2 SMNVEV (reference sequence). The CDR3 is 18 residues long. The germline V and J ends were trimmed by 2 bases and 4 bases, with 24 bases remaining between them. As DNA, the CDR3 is TGTGCCAGCAGTTTAAAGGTCACCCTTAGCCCCTTCTCTTACGAGCAGTACTTC. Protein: CASSLKVTLSPFSYEQYF.

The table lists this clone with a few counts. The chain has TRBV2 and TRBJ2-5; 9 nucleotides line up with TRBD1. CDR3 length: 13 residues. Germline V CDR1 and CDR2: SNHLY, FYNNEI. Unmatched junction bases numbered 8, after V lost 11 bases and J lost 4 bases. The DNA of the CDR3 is TGTGCCGCGAGACAGGGGGTCCGAGAGACCCAGTACTTC. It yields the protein CAARQGVRETQYF.

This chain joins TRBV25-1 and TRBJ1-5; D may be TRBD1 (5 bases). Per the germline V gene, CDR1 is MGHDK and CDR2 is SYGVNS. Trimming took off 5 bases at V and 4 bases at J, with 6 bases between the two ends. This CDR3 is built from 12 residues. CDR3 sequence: CASSRQNQPQHF. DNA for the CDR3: TGTGCCAGCAGTAGACAGAATCAGCCCCAGCATTTT. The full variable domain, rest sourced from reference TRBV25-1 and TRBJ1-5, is EADIYQTPRYLVIGTGKKITLECSQTMGHDKMYWYQQDPGMELHLIHYSYGVNSTEKGDLSSESTVSRIRTEHFPLTLESARPSHTSQYLCASSRQNQPQHFGDGTRLSIL.

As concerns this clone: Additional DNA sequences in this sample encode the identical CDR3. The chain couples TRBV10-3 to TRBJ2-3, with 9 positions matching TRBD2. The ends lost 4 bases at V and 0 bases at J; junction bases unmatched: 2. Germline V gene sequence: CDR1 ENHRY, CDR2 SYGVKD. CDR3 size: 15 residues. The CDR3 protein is CAISVAGGSTDTQYF. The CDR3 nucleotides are TGTGCCATCAGTGTCGCGGGAGGGAGCACAGATACGCAGTATTTT.

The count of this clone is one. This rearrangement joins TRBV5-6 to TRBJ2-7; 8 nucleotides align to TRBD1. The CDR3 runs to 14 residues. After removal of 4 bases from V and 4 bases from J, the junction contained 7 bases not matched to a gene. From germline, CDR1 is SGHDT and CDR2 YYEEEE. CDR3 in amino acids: CASSTGQGAYEQYF. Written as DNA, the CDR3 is TGTGCCAGCAGCACCGGACAGGGAGCGTACGAGCAGTACTTC.

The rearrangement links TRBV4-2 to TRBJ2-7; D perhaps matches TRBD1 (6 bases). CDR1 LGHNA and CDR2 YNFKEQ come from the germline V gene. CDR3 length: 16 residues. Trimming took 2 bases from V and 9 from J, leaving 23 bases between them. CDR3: CASSQTPGTTGRPQYF. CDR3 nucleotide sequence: TGTGCCAGCAGCCAAACCCCGGGAACGACAGGTCGTCCGCAGTACTTC.

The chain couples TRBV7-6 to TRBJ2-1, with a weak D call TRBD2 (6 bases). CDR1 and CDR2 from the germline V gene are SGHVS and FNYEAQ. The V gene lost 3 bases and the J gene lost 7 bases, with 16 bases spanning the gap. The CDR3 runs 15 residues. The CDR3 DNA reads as TGTGCCAGCAGCTTTGGGACTTACCTAAGGAATGAGCAGTTCTTC. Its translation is CASSFGTYLRNEQFF.

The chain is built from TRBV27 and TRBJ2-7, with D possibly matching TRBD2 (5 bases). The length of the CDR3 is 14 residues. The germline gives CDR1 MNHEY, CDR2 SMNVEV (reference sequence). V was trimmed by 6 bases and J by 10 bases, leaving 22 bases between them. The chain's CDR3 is CASRDSGSRLSQYF. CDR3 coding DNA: TGTGCCAGCAGGGACTCTGGCTCACGATTATCCCAGTACTTC.

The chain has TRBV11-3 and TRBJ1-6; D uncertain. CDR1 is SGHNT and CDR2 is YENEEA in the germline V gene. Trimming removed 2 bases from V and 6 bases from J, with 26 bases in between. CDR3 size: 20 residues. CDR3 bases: TGTGCCAGCAGCTTACTAGGTCGGGGAAGGCTTGCGAGAGCTAATTCACCCCTCCACTTT. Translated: CASSLLGRGRLARANSPLHF.